The sample holds one count of the clone carrying this T cell receptor (beta chain). The CDR3 spans 15 residues. Source study methods: Reference gene primer amplification yielded estimated nucleated cell counts. This table comes from immunoSEQ multiplex PCR, and its TCRdb copy is limited to in-frame clones, with some not included. V and J calls and clone size are as listed in that table; D and trimming were resolved from the DNA. Seen here are tens of thousands of clones, about four fifths observed once, and the top ten hold approximately 14%. The entry originates in a study of blood T cell repertoires in COVID-19. Study summary: Sites across the United States, Italy and Spain contributed samples from acute and convalescent COVID-19. Sources were T cells, B-cell-depleted T cells, or PBMCs; the material itself was cDNA or gDNA.

This chain links TRBV12-2 with TRBJ2-7; no check of the table's D call, TRBD2, against the DNA was made. TRBV12-2 is termed a pseudogene. The sequencing sample was made of peripheral blood. This TCR was recovered from a woman of 80 years or more with acute or convalescent COVID-19. The CDR3 DNA sequence: TGTGCAAGTCGCCCCCATCCGGGAGCCTCCTACGAGCAGTACTTC. Its protein product is CASRPHPGASYEQYF.